One TCR beta chain is described in this entry. Assay used: immunoSEQ multiplex PCR; TCRdb lists only in-frame clones, some missing. Of about 130,000 clones in the sample, about four fifths were seen once. The CDR3 loop spans 15 amino acids. V lost 4 bases to trimming and J lost 1 base; unmatched junction nucleotides: 5. CDR1 is SGHDT and CDR2 is YYEEEE in the germline V gene. This entry comes from a study of radiation and T cells in renal cell carcinoma. The time point is: baseline pretreatment blood. As for treatment: 15 Gy SBRT to primary tumor, nephrectomy 4 weeks later. The chain joins TRBV5-6 to TRBJ2-7; 10 bases are a match to TRBD2. Specimen: blood, collected from a patient whose treatment included radiotherapy and nephrectomy. This TCR derives from a woman aged 60-70 years with renal cell carcinoma. CDR3 nucleotide sequence: TGTGCCAGCAGCATCGGGACTAGCGTATCCTACGAGCAGTACTTC. Protein product: CASSIGTSVSYEQYF.